This T cell receptor beta chain was obtained from a study of blood T cell repertoires in COVID-19 (dated by TCRdb to about 2020). Regarding the research as a whole: Samples from collaborators originated in the United States, Italy and Spain and spanned both the acute and convalescent phases of COVID-19. Subjects who had been exposed to COVID-19, were actively infected with it, or had recovered from it provided the deeply sampled blood TCRbeta repertoires that made up the dataset. The prospective study material was composed of cDNA or gDNA derived from T cells, B-cell-depleted T cells, or PBMCs. A de-identified subject ID, COVID-19 status, age in years and sex were almost always included in the sample metadata. The samples were drawn from the first 160 participants of the ongoing ImmuneRACE study and from about 1,200 subjects provided by 6 global collaborators. Where available, HLA class I and class II types were obtained from metadata supplied by the sample provider rather than from assay-based typing. A freely available public database, intended as a resource for researchers studying the immune response to SARS-CoV-2, is where the repertoires were released.

The collaborating institutions used their own protocols to collect whole blood in K2EDTA tubes. For TCRbeta analysis, collaborators shipped samples as frozen whole blood, isolated PBMCs, or DNA extracted from either of those sample types. Trimming costs V 3 bases and J 0 bases, and their ends lie 14 bases apart. Spanning cysteine to phenylalanine, the CDR3 consists of 16 amino acids. Of the read, only the CDR3 DNA is kept; its 48 bases are in frame from base 1. From a lookup of the germline V gene, CDR1 and CDR2 are KGHDR and SFDVKD. What the work shows at the level of the full study, not this receptor alone: Clinical and demographic metadata were provided uncurated, with the amount varying by source and participant.

TCRbeta CDR3 regions were amplified from genomic DNA by means of the immunoSEQ Assay, a bias-controlled multiplex PCR. As for the authors' bioinformatics: Within the assay, amplification of reference gene primers was used to estimate how many nucleated cells each sample contained. To quantify the absolute abundance of each unique TCRbeta CDR3 rearrangement, sequence reads were collapsed and filtered. For each sample, productive Simpson clonality was calculated as the square root of Simpson's diversity index across productive rearrangements. TCRdb took this table from immuneACCESS and kept in-frame rearrangements with V and J called. Such tables lack part of the clones; where checked against another copy, unresolved V genes explain under half of the gap, and the rest is unexplained. The V and J calls and the clone size are those of that table, but D and trimming were determined from the DNA. This sample gives about 290,000 clones in total; roughly 90% of them show up just once. The ten largest clonotypes hold approximately 4.2% of the sample.

A word on this clone: Its antigen is not yet known. The input lacks base qualities; no much larger clone sits a single base away.

The receptor was derived from a man in his forties or fifties with acute or convalescent COVID-19. The rearrangement combines TRBV24-1 with TRBJ2-7; 5 matching bases give a weak D call of TRBD1. The sample was peripheral blood. The DNA sequence follows: TGTGCCACCAGTGATGTTTCAGGGAAAGGCTCCTACGAGCAGTACTTC. This gives the protein CATSDVSGKGSYEQYF.